A selection of T cell receptor beta chains follows, all from one sample in a study of cytomegalovirus exposure and HLA in healthy donors. This table comes from immunoSEQ multiplex PCR, and its TCRdb copy is limited to in-frame clones, with some not included. The sample has under 200,000 clones; 70% to 85% are singletons. The specimen was PBMCs. Receptor source: a woman aged 40-49 years in good health and CMV-seronegative. The CDR3 runs from the conserved cysteine through the conserved F or W. The order of the fields is V gene, clone size, D gene, J gene, CDR3 DNA, CDR3 protein. The D gene is left open where the match is weak. Rows give clone size only sometimes, using once, few, many, or a class for an expanded clone.

V gene: TRBV18
clone size: .
D gene: .
J gene: TRBJ1-1
CDR3 DNA: TGTGCCAGCTCCCCCGCTAGTGGAGGAGCGAACACTGAAGCTTTCTTT
CDR3 protein: CASSPASGGANTEAFF

V gene: TRBV19
clone size: .
D gene: .
J gene: TRBJ1-5
CDR3 DNA: TGTGCCAGTAGTAACCCCCGGGAGATAAGCAATCAGCCCCAGCATTTT
CDR3 protein: CASSNPREISNQPQHF

V gene: TRBV6-1
clone size: .
D gene: TRBD1
J gene: TRBJ1-1
CDR3 DNA: TGTGCCAGCAGAGGACAGGGTTCCTCCGAAGCTTTCTTT
CDR3 protein: CASRGQGSSEAFF

V gene: TRBV11-3
clone size: few
D gene: TRBD1
J gene: TRBJ2-1
CDR3 DNA: TGTGCCAGCAGCTTAGGGGGGACAGGGGGGGGCAATGAGCAGTTCTTC
CDR3 protein: CASSLGGTGGGNEQFF

V gene: TRBV6-5
clone size: .
D gene: .
J gene: TRBJ1-5
CDR3 DNA: TGTGCCAGCAGTTACCTCCCGGTAGGCAATCAGCCCCAGCATTTT
CDR3 protein: CASSYLPVGNQPQHF

V gene: TRBV7-9
clone size: .
D gene: .
J gene: TRBJ2-2
CDR3 DNA: TGTGCCAGCAGCTTCGGGTATTCCGGGGAGCTGTTTTTT
CDR3 protein: CASSFGYSGELFF

V gene: TRBV9
clone size: once
D gene: TRBD1
J gene: TRBJ2-3
CDR3 DNA: TGTGCCAGCAGCCCGACGGACAGGGATTCAGATACGCAGTATTTT
CDR3 protein: CASSPTDRDSDTQYF

V gene: TRBV30
clone size: .
D gene: .
J gene: TRBJ1-2
CDR3 DNA: TGTGCCTGGAGCCAGGGGCGGGTTGGCTACACCTTC
CDR3 protein: CAWSQGRVGYTF

V gene: TRBV12-5
clone size: .
D gene: .
J gene: TRBJ1-2
CDR3 DNA: TGTGCTAGTGGTTTGCCCCCACAGGTCGGTGGCTACACCTTC
CDR3 protein: CASGLPPQVGGYTF

V gene: TRBV28
clone size: .
D gene: TRBD1
J gene: TRBJ2-7
CDR3 DNA: TGTGCCAGCAGTTTTAACAGGGGAGCTCGACCTTCCTACGAGCAGTACTTC
CDR3 protein: CASSFNRGARPSYEQYF

V gene: TRBV5-1
clone size: .
D gene: TRBD2
J gene: TRBJ2-3
CDR3 DNA: TGCGCCAGCAGCTTGGGACTAGCGGGAGATACGCAGTATTTT
CDR3 protein: CASSLGLAGDTQYF

V gene: TRBV27
clone size: .
D gene: TRBD2
J gene: TRBJ2-1
CDR3 DNA: TGTGCCAGCGCTAGCGGGAGGGCGTCGGGATACAATGAGCAGTTCTTC
CDR3 protein: CASASGRASGYNEQFF

V gene: TRBV25-1
clone size: .
D gene: .
J gene: TRBJ2-5
CDR3 DNA: TGTGCCAGCAGTCCTTGGGGGCCCCCAAAAGAGACCCAGTACTTC
CDR3 protein: CASSPWGPPKETQYF

V gene: TRBV21-1
clone size: .
D gene: .
J gene: TRBJ2-2
CDR3 DNA: TGTGCCAGCAAATCCCGGGACACCCCGAACACCGGGGAGCTGTTTTTT
CDR3 protein: CASKSRDTPNTGELFF

V gene: TRBV13
clone size: .
D gene: TRBD1
J gene: TRBJ2-7
CDR3 DNA: TGTGCCAGCAGCCCCCAGGGGGCCGGCGAGCAGTACTTC
CDR3 protein: CASSPQGAGEQYF

V gene: TRBV15
clone size: many
D gene: .
J gene: TRBJ1-1
CDR3 DNA: TGTGCCACCAGCAGAGATAGGAGCGGGAACACTGAAGCTTTCTTT
CDR3 protein: CATSRDRSGNTEAFF

V gene: TRBV7-3
clone size: .
D gene: TRBD2
J gene: TRBJ2-1
CDR3 DNA: TGTGCCAGCAGCCCCAGCGGGAGGGTCTACAATGAGCAGTTCTTC
CDR3 protein: CASSPSGRVYNEQFF

V gene: TRBV9
clone size: .
D gene: .
J gene: TRBJ1-4
CDR3 DNA: TGTGCCAGCAGCACCAGTTCAGGCGTCGGTGAAAAACTGTTTTTT
CDR3 protein: CASSTSSGVGEKLFF

V gene: TRBV2
clone size: .
D gene: TRBD1
J gene: TRBJ2-7
CDR3 DNA: TGTGCCAGCAGTGAGACAGGGGGTCCCTACGAGCAGTACTTC
CDR3 protein: CASSETGGPYEQYF

V gene: TRBV5-1
clone size: .
D gene: TRBD1
J gene: TRBJ2-5
CDR3 DNA: TGCGCCAGCAGCACGGCCTCAAACAGGGGGCAAGAGACCCAGTACTTC
CDR3 protein: CASSTASNRGQETQYF

V gene: TRBV28
clone size: .
D gene: TRBD1
J gene: TRBJ1-4
CDR3 DNA: TGTGCCAGCAGTCTTGGGACAGGGCATGAAAAACTGTTTTTT
CDR3 protein: CASSLGTGHEKLFF

V gene: TRBV14
clone size: .
D gene: TRBD2
J gene: TRBJ2-1
CDR3 DNA: TGTGCCAGCAGCCAAGGACTAGCGCGGGTGGTTGAGCAGTTCTTC
CDR3 protein: CASSQGLARVVEQFF

V gene: TRBV27
clone size: .
D gene: TRBD1
J gene: TRBJ1-2
CDR3 DNA: TGTGCCAGCAGGCAACCGGACAGGGAGGGTTTAGGCTACACCTTC
CDR3 protein: CASRQPDREGLGYTF

V gene: TRBV15
clone size: .
D gene: .
J gene: TRBJ2-2
CDR3 DNA: TGTGCCACGCGGACGGGAAACACCGGGGAGCTGTTTTTT
CDR3 protein: CATRTGNTGELFF

V gene: TRBV10-1
clone size: .
D gene: .
J gene: TRBJ1-5
CDR3 DNA: TGCGCCAGCAGTGGGGGCCCCGGGCCTAAGGTTGAGCCCCAGCATTTT
CDR3 protein: CASSGGPGPKVEPQHF

V gene: TRBV6-5
clone size: .
D gene: TRBD2
J gene: TRBJ2-3
CDR3 DNA: TGTGCCAGCAGTTACTCTGGACTAGCGACAGATACGCAGTATTTT
CDR3 protein: CASSYSGLATDTQYF

V gene: TRBV5-1
clone size: .
D gene: TRBD1
J gene: TRBJ1-2
CDR3 DNA: TGCGCCAGCAGCTTGAAGACAGGGGGCTATGACCCTCCTAACTATGGCTACACCTTC
CDR3 protein: CASSLKTGGYDPPNYGYTF

V gene: TRBV15
clone size: .
D gene: TRBD2
J gene: TRBJ2-1
CDR3 DNA: TGTGCCACCGAACTAGAGGCAGGGAGGACTAGCGGGACGGCCCATGAGCAGTTCTTC
CDR3 protein: CATELEAGRTSGTAHEQFF